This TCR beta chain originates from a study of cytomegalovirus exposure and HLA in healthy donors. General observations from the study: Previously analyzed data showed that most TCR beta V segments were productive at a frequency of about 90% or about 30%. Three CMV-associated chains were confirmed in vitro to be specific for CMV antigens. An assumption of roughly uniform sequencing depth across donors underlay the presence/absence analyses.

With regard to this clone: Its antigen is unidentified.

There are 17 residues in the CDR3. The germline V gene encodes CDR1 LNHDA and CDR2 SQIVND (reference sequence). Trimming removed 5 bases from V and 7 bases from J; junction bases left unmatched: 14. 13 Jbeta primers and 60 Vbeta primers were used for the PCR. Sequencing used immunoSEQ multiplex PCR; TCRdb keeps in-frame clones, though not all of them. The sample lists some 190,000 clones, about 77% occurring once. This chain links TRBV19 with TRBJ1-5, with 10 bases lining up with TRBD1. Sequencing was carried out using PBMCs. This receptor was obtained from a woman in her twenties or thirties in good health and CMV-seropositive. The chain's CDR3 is CASSFHGQGGQGQPQHF. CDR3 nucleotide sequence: TGTGCCAGTAGTTTCCACGGACAGGGGGGACAGGGCCAGCCCCAGCATTTT.